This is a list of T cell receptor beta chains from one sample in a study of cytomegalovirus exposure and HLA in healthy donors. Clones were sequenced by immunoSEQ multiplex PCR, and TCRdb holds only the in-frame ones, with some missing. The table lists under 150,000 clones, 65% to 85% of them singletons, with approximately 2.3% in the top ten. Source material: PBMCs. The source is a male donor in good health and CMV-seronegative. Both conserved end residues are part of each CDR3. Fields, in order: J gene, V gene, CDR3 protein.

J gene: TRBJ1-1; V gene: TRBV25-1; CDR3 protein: CASSEWSGGTEAFF
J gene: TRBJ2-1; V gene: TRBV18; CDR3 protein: CASSSTAFYNEQFF
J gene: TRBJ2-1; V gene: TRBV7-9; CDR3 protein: CASRGINQGRDEQFF
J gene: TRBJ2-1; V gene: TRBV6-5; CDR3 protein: CASRNMGLQYNEQFF
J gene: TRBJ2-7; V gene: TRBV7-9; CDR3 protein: CASSLAGRSHEQYF
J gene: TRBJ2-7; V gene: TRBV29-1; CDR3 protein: CSVPGKFDYEQYF
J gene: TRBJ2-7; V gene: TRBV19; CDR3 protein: CASSIIPGQDYEQYF
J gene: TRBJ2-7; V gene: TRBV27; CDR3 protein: CASSASSSYYEQYF
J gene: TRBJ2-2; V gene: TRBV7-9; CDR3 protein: CASSSSTAGELFF
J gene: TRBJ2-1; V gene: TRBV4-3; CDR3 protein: CASSPQQGQTLAEKGEQFF
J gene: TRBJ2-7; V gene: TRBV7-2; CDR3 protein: CASSLAASGPSYEQYF
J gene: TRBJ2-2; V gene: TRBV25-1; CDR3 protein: CASSEGSGLNTGELFF
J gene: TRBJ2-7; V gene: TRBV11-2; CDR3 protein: CASSLGVPAYEQYF
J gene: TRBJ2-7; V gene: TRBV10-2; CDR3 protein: CASNIAGGGEQYF
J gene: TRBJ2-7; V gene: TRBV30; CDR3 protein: CAWGLGGRSYEQYF
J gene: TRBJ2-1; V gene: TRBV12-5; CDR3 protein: CASGPGTGVNEQFF
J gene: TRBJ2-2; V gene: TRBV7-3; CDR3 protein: CASSLGPSNTGELFF
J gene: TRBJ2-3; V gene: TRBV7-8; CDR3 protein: CASSQDTTHRQYF
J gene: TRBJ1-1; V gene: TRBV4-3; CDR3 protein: CASSQGTGVNTEAFF
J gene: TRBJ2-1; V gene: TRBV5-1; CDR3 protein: CASSSVGDEQFF
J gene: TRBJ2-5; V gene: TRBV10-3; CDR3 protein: CAISASDRGQETQYF
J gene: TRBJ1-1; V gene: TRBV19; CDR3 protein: CASSMEGAEAFF
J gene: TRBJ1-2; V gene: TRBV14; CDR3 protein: CASSPGTGGYGYTF
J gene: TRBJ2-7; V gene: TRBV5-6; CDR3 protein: CASSFGPGEQYF
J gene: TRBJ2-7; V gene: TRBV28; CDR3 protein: CASSGSSGSYEQYF
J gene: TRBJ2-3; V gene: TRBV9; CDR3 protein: CASSPRLAGAPGTQYF
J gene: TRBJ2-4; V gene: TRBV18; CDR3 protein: CASSPKAGGVVKNIQYF
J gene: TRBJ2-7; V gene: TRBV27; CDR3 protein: CASSSVYEQYF
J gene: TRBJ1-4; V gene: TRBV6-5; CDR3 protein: CASRQGLATNEKLFF
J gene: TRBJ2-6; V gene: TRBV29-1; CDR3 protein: CSVGLNSGANVLTF
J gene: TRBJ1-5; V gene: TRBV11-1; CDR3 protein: CASSARQGSAAPAF
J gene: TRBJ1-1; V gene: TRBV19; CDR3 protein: CASSIDRNTEAFF
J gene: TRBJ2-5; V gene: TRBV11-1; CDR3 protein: CASAPKLNKETQYF
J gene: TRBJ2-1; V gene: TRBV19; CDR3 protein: CASSMGGLLAPEQFF
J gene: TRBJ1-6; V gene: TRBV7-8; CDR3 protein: CASSPRQGANSPLHF
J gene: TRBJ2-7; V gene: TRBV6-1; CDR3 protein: CASSENLAGSSYEQYF
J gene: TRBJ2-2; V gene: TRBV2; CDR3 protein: CTSSGDRGIGELFF
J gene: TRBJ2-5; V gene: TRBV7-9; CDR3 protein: CSSSSGTSGRRETQYF
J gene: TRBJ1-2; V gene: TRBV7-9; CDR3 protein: CASSLGQSYGYTF
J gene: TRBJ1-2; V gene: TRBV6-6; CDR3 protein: CASSYIRTGANYGYTF
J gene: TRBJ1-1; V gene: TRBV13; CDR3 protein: CASSFGGAGSEAFF
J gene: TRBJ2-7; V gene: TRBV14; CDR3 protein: CASSRTGANEQYF
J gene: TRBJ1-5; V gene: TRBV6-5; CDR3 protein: CASNPGGSNQPQHF
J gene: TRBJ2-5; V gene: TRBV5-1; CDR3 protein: CASSSGHGGETQYF
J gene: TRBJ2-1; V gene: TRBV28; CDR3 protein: CAESGGPAGSEQFF
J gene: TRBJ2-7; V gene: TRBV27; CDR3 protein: CASSSGGKPYEQYF
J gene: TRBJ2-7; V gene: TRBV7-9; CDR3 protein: CASSPSGGYEQYF
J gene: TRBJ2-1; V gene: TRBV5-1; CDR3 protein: CASSFTGGNEQFF